Below, 8 T cell receptor beta chains from the same sample are listed, as sequenced in a study of blood T cell repertoires in COVID-19. Sequenced by immunoSEQ multiplex PCR; TCRdb stores in-frame clones only, minus some. The sample shows a few hundred thousand clones, 70% to 90% of them seen only once. Sequenced input: peripheral blood. All receptors derive from a woman aged 50 to 60 with COVID-19, enrolled during active disease.

This clone has just one count. This rearrangement joins TRBV6-5 to TRBJ2-3; 7 bases map to TRBD2. J gave up 3 bases and V 6 bases, and 9 bases lay outside the gene matches. Germline V gives CDR1 MNHEY, CDR2 SVGAGI. The CDR3 consists of 15 residues. CDR3 coding DNA: TGTGCCAGCAGGGGACTACCTGGACGGACAGATACGCAGTATTTT. Translating it yields CASRGLPGRTDTQYF.

This chain connects TRBV27 to TRBJ1-2, with TRBD1 matching 7 bases. From germline, CDR1 is MNHEY and CDR2 SMNVEV (reference sequence). V shed 5 bases, J shed 1 base, and the junction held 10 bases outside the gene matches. The CDR3 runs to 16 residues. The CDR3 protein is CASSPARDRFNYGYTF. The CDR3 bases are TGTGCCAGCAGTCCAGCACGGGACAGATTTAACTATGGCTACACCTTC.

This chain uses TRBV4-1 with TRBJ2-7, with D hard to call. Germline CDR1 and CDR2: MGHRA and YSYEKL. The ends were cut back, 0 bases at V and 0 bases at J, with 6 bases in the middle. The CDR3 runs to 14 residues. CDR3 sequence: CASSQDNGSYEQYF. CDR3 in DNA: TGCGCCAGCAGCCAAGATAACGGCTCCTACGAGCAGTACTTC.

This CDR3 is CASRPKGSGGYTF. CDR3 sequence (DNA): TGTGCCAGCAGACCGAAGGGGTCCGGCGGCTACACCTTC. The gene calls are TRBV12-3 or TRBV12-4 and TRBJ1-2, with D tentatively TRBD1 (5 bases). The ends were cut back, 6 bases at V and 8 bases at J, with 16 bases in the middle. The CDR3 length is 13 residues.

This clone was detected only once. V and J are TRBV27 and TRBJ1-2, with TRBD1 matching 7 bases. The CDR3 sequence is 14 residues long. The germline V gene encodes CDR1 MNHEY and CDR2 SMNVEV (reference sequence). Trimming removed 5 bases from V and 9 bases from J; junction bases left unmatched: 12. CDR3 amino acids: CASSPNTGAARYTF. The CDR3 DNA reads TGTGCCAGCAGTCCCAACACAGGGGCGGCGCGCTACACCTTC.

The rearrangement links TRBV27 to TRBJ1-1, with a tentative D call TRBD1 (5 bases). Per the germline V gene, CDR1 is MNHEY and CDR2 is SMNVEV (reference sequence). V was clipped by 8 bases and J by 0 bases, with 10 bases between them. The CDR3 runs to 13 residues. The CDR3 DNA follows: TGTGCCAGCCAGGGATTGGTGAACACTGAAGCTTTCTTT. It codes for CASQGLVNTEAFF.

The sample holds one count of this clone. The chain recombines TRBV6-2 or TRBV6-3 with TRBJ2-7; the match to TRBD2 covers 7 bases. V lost 6 bases and J lost 4; bases outside the gene matches: 6. This CDR3 has 13 amino acids. Germline CDR1 reads MNHEY; CDR2 reads SVGEGT. CDR3 residues: CASSRGSRYEQYV. The CDR3 DNA reads TGTGCCAGCAGCCGCGGGAGCCGTTACGAGCAGTACGTC.

The V gene is TRBV5-6, the J gene TRBJ1-5, with TRBD1 matching over 8 bases. V gave up 2 bases and J gave up 7 bases; unmatched junction bases: 5. The CDR3 length is 14 residues. CDR1 is SGHDT and CDR2 is YYEEEE in the germline V gene. The CDR3 protein is CASSFGTGRQPQHF. DNA for the CDR3: TGTGCCAGCAGCTTTGGGACAGGTAGACAGCCCCAGCATTTT.